The clone carrying this T cell receptor beta chain has just one count. Its antigen remains unidentified. CDR3 length: 13 amino acids. Per germline, CDR1 SGHTA and CDR2 FQGNSA. Trimming cost V 5 bases and J 11 bases, with 18 bases left between them. The data were taken from a study of T cell responses to AZD1222 COVID-19 vaccine. Study-level points and caveats: Sampling that yielded the repertoires occurred only after the peak T cell response.

Produced via immunoSEQ multiplex PCR; TCRdb's table is partial and in-frame only. The table shows around 87,000 clones, with about nine tenths occurring only once. Here the sequenced sample was peripheral blood, taken on day 0 of AZD1222 vaccination. The clonotype originates from an adult in good health. This chain uses TRBV7-2 with TRBJ1-1; D perhaps matches TRBD1 (6 bases). Written as DNA, the CDR3 is TGTGCCAGCAGCGGGGGTTCACAGGGTCTGGCTTTCTTT. It yields the protein CASSGGSQGLAFF.